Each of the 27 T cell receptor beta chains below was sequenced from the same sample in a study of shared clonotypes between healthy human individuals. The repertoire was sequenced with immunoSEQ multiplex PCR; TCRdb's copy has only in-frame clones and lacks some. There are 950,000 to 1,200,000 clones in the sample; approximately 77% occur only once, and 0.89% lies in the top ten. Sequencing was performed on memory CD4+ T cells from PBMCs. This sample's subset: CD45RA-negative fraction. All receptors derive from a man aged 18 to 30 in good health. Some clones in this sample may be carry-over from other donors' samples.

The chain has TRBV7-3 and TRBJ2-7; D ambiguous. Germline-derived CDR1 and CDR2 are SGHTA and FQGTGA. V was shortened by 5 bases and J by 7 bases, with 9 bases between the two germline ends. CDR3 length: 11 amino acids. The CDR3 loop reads CASSKVGEQYF. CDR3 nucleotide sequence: TGTGCCAGCAGCAAAGTGGGAGAGCAGTACTTC.

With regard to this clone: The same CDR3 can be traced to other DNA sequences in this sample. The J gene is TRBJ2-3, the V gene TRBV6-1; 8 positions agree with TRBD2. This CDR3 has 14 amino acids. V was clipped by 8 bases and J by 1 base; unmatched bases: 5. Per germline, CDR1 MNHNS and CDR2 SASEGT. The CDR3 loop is CASREGMGTDTQYF. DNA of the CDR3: TGTGCCAGCCGGGAGGGTATGGGCACAGATACGCAGTATTTT.

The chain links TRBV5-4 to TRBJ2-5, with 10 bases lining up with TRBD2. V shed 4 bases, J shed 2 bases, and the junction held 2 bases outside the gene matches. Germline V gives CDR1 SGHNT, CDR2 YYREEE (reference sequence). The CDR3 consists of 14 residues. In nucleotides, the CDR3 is TGTGCCAGCAGCCGGACTAGCGGACAAGAGACCCAGTACTTC. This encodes CASSRTSGQETQYF.

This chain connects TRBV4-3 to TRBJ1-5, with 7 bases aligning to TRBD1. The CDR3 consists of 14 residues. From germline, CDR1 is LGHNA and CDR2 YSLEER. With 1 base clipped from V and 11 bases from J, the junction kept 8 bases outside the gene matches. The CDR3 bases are TGCGCCAGCAGCCAAGCCTCTTATCAGGGGGCCCAGCATTTT. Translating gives CASSQASYQGAQHF.

CDR3 nucleotides: TGTGCCAGCAGATTTCGGACAACAGCAACTAATGAAAAACTGTTTTTT. Translation: CASRFRTTATNEKLFF. The chain links TRBV28 to TRBJ1-4; TRBD1 might be the D (5 bases). Per germline, CDR1 MDHEN and CDR2 SYDVKM. The V end was cut by 6 bases, the J end by 0 bases, with 14 bases between. The CDR3 is 16 amino acids.

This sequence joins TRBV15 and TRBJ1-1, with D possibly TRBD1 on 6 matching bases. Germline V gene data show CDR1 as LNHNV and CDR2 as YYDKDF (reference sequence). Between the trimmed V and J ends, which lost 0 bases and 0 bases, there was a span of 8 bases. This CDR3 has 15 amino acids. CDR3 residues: CATSRERTVNTEAFF. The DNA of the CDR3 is TGTGCCACCAGCAGAGAGAGGACAGTGAACACTGAAGCTTTCTTT.

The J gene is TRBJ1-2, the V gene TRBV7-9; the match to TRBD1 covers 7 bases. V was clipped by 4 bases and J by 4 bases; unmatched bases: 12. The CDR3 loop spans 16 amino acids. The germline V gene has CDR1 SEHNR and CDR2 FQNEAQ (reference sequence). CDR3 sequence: CASSSGGIGGSYGYTF. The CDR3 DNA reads TGTGCCAGCAGCTCAGGGGGAATTGGAGGGTCCTATGGCTACACCTTC.

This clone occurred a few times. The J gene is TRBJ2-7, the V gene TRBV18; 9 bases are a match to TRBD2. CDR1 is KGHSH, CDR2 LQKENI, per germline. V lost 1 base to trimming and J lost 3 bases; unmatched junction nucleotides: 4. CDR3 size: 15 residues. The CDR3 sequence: CASSPRASGVYEQYF. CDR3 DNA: TGTGCCAGCTCACCACGTGCTAGCGGGGTCTACGAGCAGTACTTC.

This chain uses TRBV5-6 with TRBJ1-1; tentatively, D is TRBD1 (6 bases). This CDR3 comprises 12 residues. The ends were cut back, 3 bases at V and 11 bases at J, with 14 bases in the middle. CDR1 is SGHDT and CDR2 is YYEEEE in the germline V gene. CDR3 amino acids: CASSSPAGEAFF. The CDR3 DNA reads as TGTGCCAGCAGCTCCCCAGCAGGGGAGGCTTTCTTT.

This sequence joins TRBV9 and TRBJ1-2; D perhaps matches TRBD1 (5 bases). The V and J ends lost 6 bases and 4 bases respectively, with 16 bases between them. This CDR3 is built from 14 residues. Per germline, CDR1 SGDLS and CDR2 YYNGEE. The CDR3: CASTEHQGLYGYTF. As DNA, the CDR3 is TGTGCCAGCACGGAACATCAGGGCCTCTATGGCTACACCTTC.

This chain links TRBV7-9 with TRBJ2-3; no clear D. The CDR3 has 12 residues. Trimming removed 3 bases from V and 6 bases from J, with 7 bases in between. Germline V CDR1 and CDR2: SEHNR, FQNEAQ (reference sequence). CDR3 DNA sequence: TGTGCCAGCAGCTTCTCGGTGGATACGCAGTATTTT. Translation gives CASSFSVDTQYF.

CDR3 nucleotides: TGTGCCAGCAGCTTAGCTCCAGGCGGGGCGGACTATGGCTACACCTTC. This translates into CASSLAPGGADYGYTF. The chain carries TRBV7-6 and TRBJ1-2; D perhaps matches TRBD1 (5 bases). With 0 bases removed from V and 3 bases from J, the gap between germline ends came to 14 bases. The CDR3 runs to 16 residues. Looked up from germline, CDR1 is SGHVS and CDR2 is FNYEAQ. Supplemented by reference TRBV7-6 and TRBJ1-2, the full variable domain reads GAGVSQSPRYKVTKRGQDVALRCDPISGHVSLYWYRQALGQGPEFLTYFNYEAQQDKSGLPNDRFSAERPEGSISTLTIQRTEQRDSAMYRCASSLAPGGADYGYTFGSGTRLTVV.

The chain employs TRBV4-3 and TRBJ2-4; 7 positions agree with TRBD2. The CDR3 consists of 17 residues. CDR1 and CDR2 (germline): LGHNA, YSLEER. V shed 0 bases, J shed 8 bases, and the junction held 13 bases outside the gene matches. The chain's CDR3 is CASSQDYRTRYLDIQYF. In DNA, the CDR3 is TGCGCCAGCAGCCAAGACTATCGGACTAGGTACCTGGACATTCAGTACTTC.

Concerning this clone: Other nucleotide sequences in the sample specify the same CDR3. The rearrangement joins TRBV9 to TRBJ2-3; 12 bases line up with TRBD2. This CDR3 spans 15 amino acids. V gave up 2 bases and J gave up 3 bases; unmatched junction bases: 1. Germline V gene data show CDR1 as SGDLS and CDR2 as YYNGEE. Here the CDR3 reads CASSVTSGRTDTQYF. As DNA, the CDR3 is TGTGCCAGCAGCGTTACTAGCGGGAGGACAGATACGCAGTATTTT.

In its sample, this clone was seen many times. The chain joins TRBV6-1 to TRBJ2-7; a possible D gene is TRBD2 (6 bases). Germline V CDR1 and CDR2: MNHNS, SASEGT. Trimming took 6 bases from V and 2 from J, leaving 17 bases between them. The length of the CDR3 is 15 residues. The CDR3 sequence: CASSPGGTQTYEQYF. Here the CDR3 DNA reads TGTGCCAGCAGCCCTGGGGGGACGCAGACCTACGAGCAGTACTTC.

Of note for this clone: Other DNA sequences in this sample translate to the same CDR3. The CDR3 region is CASSLRGQPQHF. The CDR3 DNA sequence: TGTGCCAGCAGCTTGCGAGGTCAGCCCCAGCATTTT. V usage is TRBV13 and J usage is TRBJ1-5; D uncertain. Trimming shortened V by 3 bases and J by 6 bases, and 6 bases separated the two germline ends. From germline, CDR1 is PRHDT and CDR2 FYEKMQ (reference sequence). This CDR3 spans 12 amino acids.

Written as DNA, the CDR3 is TGTGCCAGCGAGTTCCAAGAGACCCAGTACTTC. Translating it yields CASEFQETQYF. The chain carries TRBV2 and TRBJ2-5; no clear D. From germline, CDR1 is SNHLY and CDR2 FYNNEI. This CDR3 has 11 amino acids. Trimming pared 8 bases from V and 1 base from J, leaving 5 bases between. The full variable domain, its missing parts supplied by reference TRBV2 and TRBJ2-5, is EPEVTQTPSHQVTQMGQEVILRCVPISNHLYFYWYRQILGQKVEFLVSFYNNEISEKSEIFDDQFSVERPDGSNFTLKIRSTKLEDSAMYFCASEFQETQYFGPGTRLLVL.

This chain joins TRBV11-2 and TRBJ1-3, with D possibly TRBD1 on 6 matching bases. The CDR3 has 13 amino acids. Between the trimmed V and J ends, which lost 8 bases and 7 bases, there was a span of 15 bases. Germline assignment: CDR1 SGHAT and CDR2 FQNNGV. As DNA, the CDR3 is TGTGCCAGCGGGGGAATGCAGGGGAACACCATATATTTT. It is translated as CASGGMQGNTIYF.

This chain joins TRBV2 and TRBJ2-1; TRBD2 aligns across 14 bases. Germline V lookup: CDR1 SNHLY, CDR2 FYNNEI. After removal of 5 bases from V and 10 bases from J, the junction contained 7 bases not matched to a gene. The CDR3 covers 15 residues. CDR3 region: CASSIRLAGGPEQFF. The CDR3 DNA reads TGTGCCAGCAGTATTAGACTAGCGGGAGGGCCAGAGCAGTTCTTC.

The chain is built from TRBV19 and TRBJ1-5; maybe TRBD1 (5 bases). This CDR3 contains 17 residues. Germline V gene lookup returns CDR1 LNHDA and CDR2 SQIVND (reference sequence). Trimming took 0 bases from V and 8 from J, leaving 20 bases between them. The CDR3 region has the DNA TGTGCCAGTAGTATAGATCCCCGGGGAAGGGGATATGAGCCCCAGCATTTT. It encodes CASSIDPRGRGYEPQHF.

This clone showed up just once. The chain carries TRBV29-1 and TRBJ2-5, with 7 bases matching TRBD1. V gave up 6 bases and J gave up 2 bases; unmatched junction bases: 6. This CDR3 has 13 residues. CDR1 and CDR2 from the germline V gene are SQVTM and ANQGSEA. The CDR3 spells CSVLGQDQETQYF. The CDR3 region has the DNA TGCAGCGTCCTTGGACAGGATCAAGAGACCCAGTACTTC. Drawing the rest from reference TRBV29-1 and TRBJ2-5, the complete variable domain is SAVISQKPSRDICQRGTSLTIQCQVDSQVTMMFWYRQQPGQSLTLIATANQGSEATYESGFVIDKFPISRPNLTFSTLTVSNMSPEDSSIYLCSVLGQDQETQYFGPGTRLLVL.

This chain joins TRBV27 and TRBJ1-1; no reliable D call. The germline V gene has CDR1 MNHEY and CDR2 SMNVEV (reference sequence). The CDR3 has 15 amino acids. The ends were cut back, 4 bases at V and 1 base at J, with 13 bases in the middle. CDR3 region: CASSSPTSGNTEAFF. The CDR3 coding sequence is TGTGCCAGCAGTTCCCCTACGTCGGGGAACACTGAAGCTTTCTTT.

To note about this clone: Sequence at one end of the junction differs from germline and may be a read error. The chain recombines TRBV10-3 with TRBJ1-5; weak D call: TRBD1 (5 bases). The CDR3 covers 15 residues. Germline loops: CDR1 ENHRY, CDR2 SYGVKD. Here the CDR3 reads CAIREGQGSNQPQHF. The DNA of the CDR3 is TGTGCCATCCGTGAGGGGCAGGGAAGTAATCAGCCCCAGCATTTT.

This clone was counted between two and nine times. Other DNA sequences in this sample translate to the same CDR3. The CDR3 loop is CAWSGRNQPQHF. The CDR3 DNA sequence: TGTGCCTGGAGCGGGCGCAATCAGCCCCAGCATTTT. The chain has TRBV30 and TRBJ1-5; D gene unclear. Germline assignment: CDR1 GTSNPN and CDR2 SVGIG (reference sequence). The germline V and J ends were trimmed by 3 bases and 2 bases, with 5 bases remaining between them. CDR3 size: 12 residues. Together with reference TRBV30 and TRBJ1-5, the CDR3 gives the full variable domain: SQTIHQWPATLVQPVGSPLSLECTVEGTSNPNLYWYRQAAGRGLQLLFYSVGIGQISSEVPQNLSASRPQDRQFILSSKKLLLSDSGFYLCAWSGRNQPQHFGDGTRLSIL.

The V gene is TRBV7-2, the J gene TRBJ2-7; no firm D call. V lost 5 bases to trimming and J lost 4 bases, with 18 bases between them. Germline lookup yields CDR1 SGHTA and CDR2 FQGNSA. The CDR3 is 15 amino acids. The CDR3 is CASSLSSSAHYEQYF. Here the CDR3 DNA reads TGTGCCAGCAGCCTGAGCAGTTCCGCTCATTACGAGCAGTACTTC.

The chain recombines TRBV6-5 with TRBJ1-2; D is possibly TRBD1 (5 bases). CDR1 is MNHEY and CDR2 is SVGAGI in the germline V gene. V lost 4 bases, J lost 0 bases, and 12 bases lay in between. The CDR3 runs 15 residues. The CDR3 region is CASSSRGLTNYGYTF. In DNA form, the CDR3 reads TGTGCCAGCAGTTCACGGGGACTCACTAACTATGGCTACACCTTC.

The CDR3 sequence is CASSPAPTGGGGNTIYF. Written as DNA, the CDR3 is TGTGCCAGCAGCCCGGCCCCGACAGGGGGCGGTGGAAACACCATATATTTT. The V gene is TRBV7-2, the J gene TRBJ1-3; 10 nucleotides match TRBD1. The germline gives CDR1 SGHTA, CDR2 FQGNSA. The trim removed 5 bases at V and 3 bases at J, leaving 10 bases unmatched. CDR3 length equals 17 residues.